This paragraph covers one T cell receptor (beta chain) sequence. Its antigen is not yet known. Base qualities are missing; no much larger clone stands one base away. The data derive from a study of OX40 agonist ivuxolimab in advanced cancers. About the study as a whole: Ivuxolimab, which targeted the costimulatory receptor OX40 (CD134), was an agonistic, fully human IgG2 monoclonal antibody. Intravenous ivuxolimab was administered to patients every 2 weeks at six dose levels: 0.01, 0.1, 0.3, 1.5, 3 and 10 mg/kg. Of the approximately 50 dose-escalation patients, hepatocellular carcinoma was present in 19, melanoma in roughly 15, renal cell carcinoma in 9 and head and neck cancer in 9. A male proportion of about 79% and a mean age of around 60 years, ranging from 23 to 79, were recorded for the dose-escalation cohort. Patients were allowed to have had prior anti-PD-1, anti-PD-L1 or anti-CTLA-4 therapy, and roughly 40% of the dose-escalation patients had been treated with checkpoint inhibitors. Three dose-escalation patients achieved partial responses, one with hepatocellular carcinoma and two with cutaneous melanoma. Peripheral TCRbeta sequencing was intended to test whether TCR sequence diversity was altered and clonal T-cell expansion was caused by ivuxolimab. The monotherapy dose-escalation portion (N of about 49 patients) of the phase I ivuxolimab trial is reported in the paper. What the work shows at the level of the full study, not this receptor alone: Low levels of normalized T-cell clonal expansion were also seen in some patients who did not respond. In the 0.1-3.0 mg/kg groups, partial responders were among the patients with the lowest normalized peripheral clonal expansion, particularly in CD8+ T cells. The antigen specificity of the peripheral T cells that underwent clonal expansion was not determined. At doses of 0.1 to 3.0 mg/kg, clonal expansion of both CD4+ and CD8+ T cells in blood was seen between baseline and week 6. After ivuxolimab, expanded clones were on average more numerous among CD8+ T cells than among CD4+ T cells.

The trial excluded patients who had a history of autoimmune disease or were on systemic immunosuppression. Peripheral blood for TCR sequencing was collected from all dose cohorts at baseline, on cycle 4 day 1, and on cycle 7 day 1. The samples were taken from a phase I, first-in-human, multicenter, open-label dose-escalation trial of ivuxolimab. Adults with locally advanced or metastatic melanoma, renal cell, hepatocellular, or head and neck squamous cell carcinoma were enrolled in the trial. Before TCR sequencing, CD4+ T cells and CD8+ T cells were sorted from peripheral blood as separate populations. From the cysteine through the phenylalanine, the CDR3 covers 15 amino acids. Kept here is only the CDR3 DNA, which spans 45 bases and is read in frame from base 1. The germline V gene specifies SGHTA as CDR1 and FQGNSA as CDR2. Trimming takes 5 bases off V and 4 bases off J; junction bases not matched to a gene: 9.

For sequencing of the TCRbeta CDR3 region, genomic DNA was extracted from the sorted cells. The immunoSEQ Assay was used for sequencing of TCRbeta CDR3 regions. Not all clones reach the TCRdb copy of this immuneACCESS table, which keeps in-frame sequences only. Checked studies attribute under half of the gap to unresolved V genes and leave the rest unexplained. Here the sample has about 94,000 clones; about 93% occur a single time. The leading ten clones occupy approximately 0.81% of the sample. The sequence came from an adult with an advanced solid tumor such as melanoma, head and neck, liver or kidney cancer. The specimen was CD4+ or CD8+ T cells sorted from blood, collected in a trial of the OX40 agonist ivuxolimab. The chain was built from TRBV7-2 and TRBJ2-5; the junction holds 8 bases that match TRBD1. The CDR3 amino acid sequence is: CASSIGQGDIETQYF. DNA sequence: TGTGCCAGCAGCATCGGACAGGGAGACATAGAGACCCAGTACTTC.